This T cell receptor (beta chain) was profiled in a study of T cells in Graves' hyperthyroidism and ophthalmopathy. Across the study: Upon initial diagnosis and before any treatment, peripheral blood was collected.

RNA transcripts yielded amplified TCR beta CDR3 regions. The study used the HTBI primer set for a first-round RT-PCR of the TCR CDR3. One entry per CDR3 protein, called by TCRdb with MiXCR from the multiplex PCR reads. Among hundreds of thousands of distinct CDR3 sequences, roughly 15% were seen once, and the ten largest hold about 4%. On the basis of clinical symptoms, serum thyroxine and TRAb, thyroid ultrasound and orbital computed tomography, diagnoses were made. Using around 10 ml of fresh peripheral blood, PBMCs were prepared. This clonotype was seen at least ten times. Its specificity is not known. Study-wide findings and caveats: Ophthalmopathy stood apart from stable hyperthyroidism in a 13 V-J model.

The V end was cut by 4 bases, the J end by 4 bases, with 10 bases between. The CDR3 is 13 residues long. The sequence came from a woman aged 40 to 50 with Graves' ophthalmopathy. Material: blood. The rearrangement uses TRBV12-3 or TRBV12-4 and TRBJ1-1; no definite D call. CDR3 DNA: TGTGCCAGCAGTTACGGACCGAGCACTGAAGCTTTCTTT. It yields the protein CASSYGPSTEAFF.